The clone carrying this T cell receptor (beta chain) ranks as medium-sized (0.01 to 0.1%). Antigen specificity is unknown. TCR beta CDR3 regions came from multiplex PCR with 32 forward V and 13 reverse J primers. Using its own MiXCR run on the multiplex PCR reads, TCRdb lists one record per CDR3 protein. The data show about 3,600 distinct CDR3 sequences, 27% seen once. These data originate in a study of immune heterogeneity within non-small cell lung tumors. Study-wide results and caveats: Between individual patients, the high-frequency T-cell receptor beta clonotypes largely differed.

Template was bulk tumor genomic DNA, around 600 ng per sample. Multiple widely separated biopsies were taken from each primary tumor at surgery. Curative surgery was undertaken by patients, who had untreated, newly diagnosed non-small cell lung cancer. Sequences were obtained from lung tumor tissue. This clonotype was obtained from a man aged 60 to 69 with non-small cell lung cancer.

The CDR3 loop is CSARGGRTYNEQFF. CDR3 DNA sequence: TGCAGTGCCCGAGGGGGGAGGACCTACAATGAGCAGTTCTTC. V gene TRBV20-1 combines with J gene TRBJ2-1, with D perhaps matching TRBD1 or TRBD2 (6 bases each). CDR3 length equals 14 residues. V lost 6 bases and J 2 bases, leaving 14 bases between the germline ends. The germline V gene encodes CDR1 DFQATT and CDR2 SNEGSKA (reference sequence).